The present T cell receptor (beta chain) was sequenced within a study of cytomegalovirus exposure and HLA in healthy donors. This PCR relied on a set of 60 Vbeta primers and 13 Jbeta primers. The protocol was immunoSEQ multiplex PCR, while the TCRdb copy is restricted to in-frame clones and leaves out a portion. The sample yields about 130,000 clones, about four fifths seen once. CDR3 length equals 15 residues. CDR1 and CDR2 (germline): SGHAT, FQNNGV. V gave up 5 bases and J gave up 0 bases, with 12 bases separating them. This chain links TRBV11-2 with TRBJ2-3; tentative D call: TRBD2 (6 bases). The material sequenced was PBMCs. This TCR was recovered from a human donor in good health. In nucleotides, the CDR3 is TGTGCCAGCAGCAAGGACTACCCTAGCACAGATACGCAGTATTTT. Translated, it gives CASSKDYPSTDTQYF.